The T cell receptor beta chain under discussion was sequenced for a study of blood T cell repertoires in COVID-19. V lost 1 base to trimming and J lost 4 bases, with 8 bases between them. CDR1 is SGHTA and CDR2 is FQGNSA in the germline V gene. The CDR3 has 14 residues. Profiling relied on immunoSEQ multiplex PCR, and the TCRdb table lists in-frame clones only, not all of them. The sample includes a few hundred thousand clones, approximately 86% seen only once; the top ten take about 7.1%. Material for sequencing was peripheral blood. The chain is built from TRBV7-2 and TRBJ1-5, with D unclear. The source of this sequence is a woman in her fifties or sixties with COVID-19, enrolled during active disease. CDR3: CASSLEQQNQPQHF. DNA for the CDR3: TGTGCCAGCAGCTTAGAACAGCAGAATCAGCCCCAGCATTTT.